This is a list of T cell receptor beta chains from one sample in a study of early T cells in non-severe SARS-CoV-2 infection. MiXCR was run by TCRdb on the 5' RACE reads, yielding one entry per CDR3 protein. The sample records about 76,000 distinct CDR3 sequences, roughly a sixth being singletons. Sequencing input: whole blood. The receptors come from an adult who was a healthcare worker with PCR-confirmed SARS-CoV-2 infection or an uninfected control (not recorded which). Each CDR3 is given with its conserved first and last residue. A D gene is named only where the DNA matches it firmly. Expanded clones are given a class, and other clones once, few, many or no size at all.

TRBJ2-1 TRBV4-2 few TRBD2 CASRRGLADYNEQFF TGTGCCAGCCGCCGGGGACTAGCGGACTACAATGAGCAGTTCTTC
TRBJ2-7 TRBV12-3/TRBV12-4 many TRBD1 CASSRDSSYEQYF TGTGCCAGCAGCCGGGACAGCTCCTACGAGCAGTACTTC
TRBJ2-6 TRBV29-1 few . CSVVSGANVLTF TGCAGCGTTGTGTCTGGGGCCAACGTCCTGACTTTC
TRBJ2-3 TRBV9 . . CASSPLEGGTDTQYF TGTGCCAGCAGCCCGCTTGAGGGAGGCACAGATACGCAGTATTTT
TRBJ2-5 TRBV5-6 many . CASSFPSEETQYF TGTGCCAGCAGCTTTCCTAGTGAAGAGACCCAGTACTTC
TRBJ2-2 TRBV7-2 many . CASRMVGVWSGELFF TGTGCCAGCAGGATGGTAGGGGTTTGGAGCGGGGAGCTGTTTTTT
TRBJ2-2 TRBV7-3 . TRBD2 CASSLSSGRTGELFF TGTGCCAGCAGCCTATCTAGCGGGAGGACCGGGGAGCTGTTTTTT
TRBJ1-2 TRBV9 . TRBD1 CASSVWQGGNYGYTF TGTGCCAGCAGCGTATGGCAGGGGGGTAACTATGGCTACACCTTC
TRBJ2-1 TRBV7-9 few . CASSREPEQFF TGTGCCAGCAGCCGGGAGCCTGAGCAGTTCTTC
TRBJ1-1 TRBV12-3/TRBV12-4 . . CASSLGQVLNTEAFF TGTGCCAGCAGTTTAGGTCAAGTACTGAACACTGAAGCTTTCTTT
TRBJ1-6 TRBV5-1 few . CASSLPQGNSPLHF TGCGCCAGCAGCTTGCCCCAGGGTAATTCACCCCTCCACTTT
TRBJ2-7 TRBV11-1 . . CASSHSGRSYEQYF TGTGCCAGCAGCCACTCGGGGCGGTCCTACGAGCAGTACTTC
TRBJ1-2 TRBV5-1 . . CASSLPSTRGYTF TGCGCCAGCAGCTTGCCGTCAACCCGAGGCTACACCTTC
TRBJ1-1 TRBV6-1 . TRBD1 CASRRGAGGATEAFF TGTGCCAGCAGGAGGGGGGCAGGGGGAGCCACTGAAGCTTTCTTT
TRBJ1-5 TRBV7-2 many . CASSQRADNQPQHF TGTGCCAGCAGCCAGAGGGCAGACAATCAGCCCCAGCATTTT
TRBJ1-1 TRBV20-1 few TRBD1 CSARVPGTASRNTEAFF TGCAGTGCTAGGGTTCCCGGGACAGCCAGCAGGAACACTGAAGCTTTCTTT
TRBJ2-7 TRBV11-2 few . CASSFVFRGGRSYEQYF TGTGCCAGCAGCTTCGTCTTCCGAGGTGGCAGATCCTACGAGCAGTACTTC
TRBJ2-4 TRBV7-9 . . CASSLQQGGNIQYF TGTGCCAGCAGCTTACAACAGGGGGGGAACATTCAGTACTTC
TRBJ1-1 TRBV18 few TRBD1 CASSRTGGGTEAFF TGTGCCAGCTCCCGGACAGGGGGAGGCACTGAAGCTTTCTTT
TRBJ1-5 TRBV6-1 . . CASSTVPAQRNQAQHF TGTGCCAGCAGCACGGTACCAGCCCAGAGGAATCAGGCCCAGCATTTT
TRBJ1-6 TRBV7-3 . . CASSTGYNSPLHF TGTGCCAGCAGCACAGGATATAATTCACCCCTCCACTTT
TRBJ1-5 TRBV7-2 many . CASSLGGVFGGPQHF TGTGCCAGCAGCTTAGGAGGGGTTTTTGGGGGCCCCCAGCATTTT
TRBJ2-3 TRBV18 . TRBD1 CASSPPGQGSTDTQYF TGTGCCAGCTCACCTCCCGGACAGGGGAGCACAGATACGCAGTATTTT
TRBJ1-5 TRBV12-3/TRBV12-4 . . CASSSPGHGGNQPQHF TGTGCCAGCAGTTCTCCAGGACACGGAGGCAATCAGCCCCAGCATTTT
TRBJ1-2 TRBV10-2 . . CASSFDRSYGYTF TGCGCCAGCAGTTTCGACAGGAGCTATGGCTACACCTTC
TRBJ2-7 TRBV6-5 . . CASSYSGPGYEQYF TGTGCCAGCAGTTACTCGGGACCCGGGTACGAGCAGTACTTC
TRBJ1-4 TRBV28 few TRBD1 CASSFNGGGRRLFF TGTGCCAGCAGTTTTAACGGAGGGGGCCGAAGGCTGTTTTTT
TRBJ2-1 TRBV27 many TRBD2 CASSLAGGPIEQFF TGTGCCAGCAGTCTAGCGGGAGGGCCGATTGAGCAGTTCTTC